Listed below are T cell receptor beta chains from one sample, sequenced in a study of blood T cell repertoires in COVID-19. Method: immunoSEQ multiplex PCR; TCRdb's copy keeps in-frame clones and lacks some. The sample shows about 270,000 clones, around 90% of them seen only once. Input material: PBMCs or T cells enriched from blood (not recorded which). All receptors come from a woman aged 55-70 years in a cohort exposed to, infected with or recovered from COVID-19 (not recorded which). CDR3s include the opening cysteine and the closing phenylalanine or tryptophan. Each record gives: D gene, clone size, J gene, V gene, CDR3 protein, CDR3 DNA. D genes are given only for firm matches. Not all rows give a size; the values are once, few, many and, for expanded clones, a class.

D gene: TRBD1
clone size: -
J gene: TRBJ1-2
V gene: TRBV4-2
CDR3 protein: CASSQPGQYSLDGYTF
CDR3 DNA: TGTGCCAGCAGCCAGCCGGGACAGTACAGCCTTGATGGCTACACCTTC

D gene: TRBD2
clone size: -
J gene: TRBJ2-5
V gene: TRBV18
CDR3 protein: CASSGLAGGHQETQYF
CDR3 DNA: TGTGCCAGCTCAGGACTAGCGGGAGGACATCAAGAGACCCAGTACTTC

D gene: -
clone size: -
J gene: TRBJ1-2
V gene: TRBV24-1
CDR3 protein: CATSDYRVDYGYTF
CDR3 DNA: TGTGCCACCAGTGACTACAGGGTCGACTATGGCTACACCTTC

D gene: TRBD1
clone size: once
J gene: TRBJ2-1
V gene: TRBV5-8
CDR3 protein: CASSRGQGTLYGQFF
CDR3 DNA: TGTGCCAGCAGCAGGGGACAGGGTACGCTGTACGGGCAGTTCTTC

D gene: TRBD1
clone size: -
J gene: TRBJ2-3
V gene: TRBV5-8
CDR3 protein: CASSPRTGRGTDTQYF
CDR3 DNA: TGTGCCAGCAGCCCCAGGACAGGGAGAGGCACAGATACGCAGTATTTT

D gene: -
clone size: -
J gene: TRBJ2-3
V gene: TRBV27
CDR3 protein: CASSLILTDTQYF
CDR3 DNA: TGTGCCAGCAGTTTAATTCTCACAGATACGCAGTATTTT

D gene: -
clone size: -
J gene: TRBJ1-2
V gene: TRBV18
CDR3 protein: CASSPDRPSGYTF
CDR3 DNA: TGTGCCAGCTCACCCGACAGGCCGTCTGGCTACACCTTC

D gene: TRBD1
clone size: -
J gene: TRBJ1-2
V gene: TRBV7-2
CDR3 protein: CASSLAGTGVLLGYTF
CDR3 DNA: TGTGCCAGCAGCCTCGCCGGGACAGGCGTACTTCTAGGCTACACCTTC

D gene: TRBD2
clone size: -
J gene: TRBJ2-1
V gene: TRBV4-2
CDR3 protein: CASSTRGLAGGTDEQFF
CDR3 DNA: TGTGCCAGCAGCACCCGGGGACTAGCGGGAGGGACTGATGAGCAGTTCTTC

D gene: -
clone size: -
J gene: TRBJ2-5
V gene: TRBV9
CDR3 protein: CASSEGSAYQETQYF
CDR3 DNA: TGTGCCAGCAGTGAGGGATCAGCGTACCAAGAGACCCAGTACTTC

D gene: TRBD1
clone size: -
J gene: TRBJ1-1
V gene: TRBV10-3
CDR3 protein: CAISEQGGLTEAFF
CDR3 DNA: TGTGCCATCAGTGAACAGGGGGGTTTGACTGAAGCTTTCTTT

D gene: TRBD2
clone size: -
J gene: TRBJ2-7
V gene: TRBV6-5
CDR3 protein: CASRESSGRRYEQYF
CDR3 DNA: TGTGCCAGCAGGGAGTCTAGCGGGAGACGGTACGAGCAGTACTTC

D gene: TRBD1
clone size: -
J gene: TRBJ2-5
V gene: TRBV24-1
CDR3 protein: CATSDRDSQETQYF
CDR3 DNA: TGTGCCACCAGTGATCGGGACAGCCAAGAGACCCAGTACTTC

D gene: -
clone size: -
J gene: TRBJ2-7
V gene: TRBV7-9
CDR3 protein: CASSRATGNEQYF
CDR3 DNA: TGTGCCAGCAGCCGCGCGACAGGTAACGAGCAGTACTTC

D gene: -
clone size: once
J gene: TRBJ1-2
V gene: TRBV28
CDR3 protein: CASRGTFGYTF
CDR3 DNA: TGTGCCAGCAGGGGGACTTTTGGCTACACCTTC

D gene: TRBD1
clone size: -
J gene: TRBJ1-4
V gene: TRBV7-2
CDR3 protein: CASSPAPGQGIEKLFF
CDR3 DNA: TGTGCCAGCTCCCCAGCCCCGGGACAGGGGATTGAAAAACTGTTTTTT

D gene: -
clone size: once
J gene: TRBJ1-2
V gene: TRBV5-6
CDR3 protein: CASSFEWAGEGNYGYTF
CDR3 DNA: TGTGCCAGCAGCTTCGAGTGGGCCGGGGAGGGTAACTATGGCTACACCTTC

D gene: TRBD1
clone size: -
J gene: TRBJ2-7
V gene: TRBV7-2
CDR3 protein: CASSLDRAPPYEQYF
CDR3 DNA: TGTGCCAGCAGCCTGGACAGGGCCCCACCTTACGAGCAGTACTTC

D gene: -
clone size: -
J gene: TRBJ1-1
V gene: TRBV10-3
CDR3 protein: CAIGRGVNTEAFF
CDR3 DNA: TGTGCCATCGGGCGGGGGGTGAACACTGAAGCTTTCTTT

D gene: -
clone size: -
J gene: TRBJ2-1
V gene: TRBV7-8
CDR3 protein: CASRKTPPGLAISGEQFF
CDR3 DNA: TGTGCCAGCAGGAAAACACCTCCGGGACTCGCGATCTCCGGGGAGCAGTTCTTC

D gene: -
clone size: -
J gene: TRBJ2-3
V gene: TRBV7-2
CDR3 protein: CASGGGRANTQYF
CDR3 DNA: TGTGCCAGCGGAGGGGGGAGGGCTAATACGCAGTATTTT

D gene: -
clone size: -
J gene: TRBJ1-4
V gene: TRBV27
CDR3 protein: CASSLSSSIPGEKLFF
CDR3 DNA: TGTGCCAGCAGTTTATCGTCATCAATCCCAGGCGAAAAACTGTTTTTT

D gene: TRBD1
clone size: -
J gene: TRBJ2-3
V gene: TRBV18
CDR3 protein: CASSLYRQGGRTDTQYF
CDR3 DNA: TGTGCCAGCTCACTTTACCGACAGGGGGGAAGGACAGATACGCAGTATTTT

D gene: -
clone size: -
J gene: TRBJ1-5
V gene: TRBV18
CDR3 protein: CASSRRTVSNQPQHF
CDR3 DNA: TGTGCCAGCTCACGGCGGACAGTTAGCAATCAGCCCCAGCATTTT

D gene: TRBD1
clone size: -
J gene: TRBJ2-7
V gene: TRBV2
CDR3 protein: CASSVGQGGEQYF
CDR3 DNA: TGTGCCAGCAGTGTCGGACAGGGCGGCGAGCAGTACTTC

D gene: -
clone size: -
J gene: TRBJ1-5
V gene: TRBV2
CDR3 protein: CASSPEGGGGQPQHF
CDR3 DNA: TGTGCCAGCAGTCCAGAAGGTGGGGGCGGGCAGCCCCAGCATTTT

D gene: -
clone size: -
J gene: TRBJ2-7
V gene: TRBV11-2
CDR3 protein: CASSLGLPIGEQYF
CDR3 DNA: TGTGCCAGCAGCTTGGGGCTACCGATCGGCGAGCAGTACTTC

D gene: TRBD1
clone size: -
J gene: TRBJ1-5
V gene: TRBV14
CDR3 protein: CASSPGTGVGNQPQHF
CDR3 DNA: TGTGCCAGCAGTCCAGGGACAGGGGTTGGTAATCAGCCCCAGCATTTT

D gene: TRBD1
clone size: -
J gene: TRBJ2-7
V gene: TRBV11-2
CDR3 protein: CASSPTGSHEQYF
CDR3 DNA: TGTGCCAGCTCTCCGACAGGGTCCCACGAGCAGTACTTC

D gene: TRBD2
clone size: -
J gene: TRBJ2-1
V gene: TRBV15
CDR3 protein: CATSRSGLAFSYNEQFF
CDR3 DNA: TGTGCCACCAGCAGATCTGGACTAGCGTTCTCCTACAATGAGCAGTTCTTC

D gene: TRBD1
clone size: -
J gene: TRBJ2-7
V gene: TRBV5-1
CDR3 protein: CANHRTGTYEQYF
CDR3 DNA: TGCGCCAACCACAGGACAGGGACGTACGAGCAGTACTTC

D gene: TRBD2
clone size: -
J gene: TRBJ2-7
V gene: TRBV6-5
CDR3 protein: CASSPGLAGAYEQYF
CDR3 DNA: TGTGCCAGCAGTCCAGGACTAGCGGGAGCTTACGAGCAGTACTTC

D gene: -
clone size: -
J gene: TRBJ1-4
V gene: TRBV5-1
CDR3 protein: CASKPTGSTNEKLFF
CDR3 DNA: TGCGCCAGTAAGCCTACAGGGTCAACTAATGAAAAACTGTTTTTT

D gene: -
clone size: -
J gene: TRBJ1-6
V gene: TRBV5-1
CDR3 protein: CASSPQGSIGNSPLHF
CDR3 DNA: TGCGCCAGCAGCCCCCAGGGGTCGATCGGAAATTCACCCCTCCACTTT

D gene: TRBD1
clone size: -
J gene: TRBJ1-2
V gene: TRBV18
CDR3 protein: CASSPGTGGGYGYTF
CDR3 DNA: TGTGCCAGCTCACCTGGGACAGGGGGCGGCTATGGCTACACCTTC

D gene: -
clone size: -
J gene: TRBJ1-4
V gene: TRBV28
CDR3 protein: CASSLQGSGGEKLFF
CDR3 DNA: TGTGCCAGCAGTCTCCAGGGGAGTGGGGGTGAAAAACTGTTTTTT